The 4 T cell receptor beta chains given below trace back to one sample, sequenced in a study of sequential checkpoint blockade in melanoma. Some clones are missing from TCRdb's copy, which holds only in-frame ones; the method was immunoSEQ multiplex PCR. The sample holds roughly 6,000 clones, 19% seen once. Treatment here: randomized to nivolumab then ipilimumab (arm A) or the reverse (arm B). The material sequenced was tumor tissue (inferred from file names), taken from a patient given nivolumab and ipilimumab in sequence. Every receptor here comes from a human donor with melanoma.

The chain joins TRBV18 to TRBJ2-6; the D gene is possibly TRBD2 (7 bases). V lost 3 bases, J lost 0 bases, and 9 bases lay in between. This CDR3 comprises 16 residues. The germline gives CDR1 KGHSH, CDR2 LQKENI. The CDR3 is CASSPRGGSGANVLTF. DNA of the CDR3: TGTGCCAGCTCACCGAGGGGGGGCTCTGGGGCCAACGTCCTGACTTTC.

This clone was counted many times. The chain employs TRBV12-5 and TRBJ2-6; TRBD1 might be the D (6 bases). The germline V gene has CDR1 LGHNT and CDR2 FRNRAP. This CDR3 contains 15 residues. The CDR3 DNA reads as TGTGCCAGCGGTCAGGGGTCCACAGGGGCCAACGTCCTGACTTTC. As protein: CASGQGSTGANVLTF.

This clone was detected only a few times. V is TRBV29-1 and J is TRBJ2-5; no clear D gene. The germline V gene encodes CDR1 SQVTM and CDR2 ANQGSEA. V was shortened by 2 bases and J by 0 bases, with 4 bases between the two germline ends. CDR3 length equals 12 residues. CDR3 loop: CSVEWYQETQYF. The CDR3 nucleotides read TGCAGCGTTGAATGGTACCAAGAGACCCAGTACTTC.

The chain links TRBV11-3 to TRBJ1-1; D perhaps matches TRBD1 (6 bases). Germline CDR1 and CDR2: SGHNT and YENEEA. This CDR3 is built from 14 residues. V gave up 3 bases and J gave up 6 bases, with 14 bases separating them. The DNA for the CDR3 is TGTGCCAGCAGCTTCGGGGGACAAGGGGCTGAAGCTTTCTTT. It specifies CASSFGGQGAEAFF.